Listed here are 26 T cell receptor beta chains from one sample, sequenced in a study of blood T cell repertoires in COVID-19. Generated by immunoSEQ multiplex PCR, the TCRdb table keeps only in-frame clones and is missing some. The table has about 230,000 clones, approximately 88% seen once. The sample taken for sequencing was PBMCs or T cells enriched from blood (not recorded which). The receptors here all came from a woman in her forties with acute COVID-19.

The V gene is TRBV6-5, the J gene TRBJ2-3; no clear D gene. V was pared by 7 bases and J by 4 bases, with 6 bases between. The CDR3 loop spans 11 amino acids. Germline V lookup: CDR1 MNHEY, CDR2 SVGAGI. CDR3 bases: TGTGCCAGCAAGAGTGCAGATACGCAGTATTTT. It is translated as CASKSADTQYF.

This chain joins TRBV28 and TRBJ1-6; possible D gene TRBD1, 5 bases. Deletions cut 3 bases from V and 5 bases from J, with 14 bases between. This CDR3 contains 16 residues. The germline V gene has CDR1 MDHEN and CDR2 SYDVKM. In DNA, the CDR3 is TGTGCCAGCAGTTTCTTTCTCCAGGGTAATAATTCACCCCTCCACTTT. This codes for CASSFFLQGNNSPLHF.

CDR3 DNA sequence: TGTGCCTGGGGACAGGGTAAGGGCAATCAGCCCCAGCATTTT. Its translation is CAWGQGKGNQPQHF. V usage is TRBV30 and J usage is TRBJ1-5; TRBD1 matches 8 bases. Germline V gives CDR1 GTSNPN, CDR2 SVGIG (reference sequence). This CDR3 comprises 14 residues. Trimming at V came to 5 bases and at J to 2 bases, leaving 5 bases not matched to a gene.

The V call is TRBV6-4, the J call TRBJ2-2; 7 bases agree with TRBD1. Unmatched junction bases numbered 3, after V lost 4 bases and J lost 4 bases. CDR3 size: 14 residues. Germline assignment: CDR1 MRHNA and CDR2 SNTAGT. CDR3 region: CASSAGQSTGELFF. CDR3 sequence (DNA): TGTGCCAGCAGTGCGGGACAGAGCACCGGGGAGCTGTTTTTT.

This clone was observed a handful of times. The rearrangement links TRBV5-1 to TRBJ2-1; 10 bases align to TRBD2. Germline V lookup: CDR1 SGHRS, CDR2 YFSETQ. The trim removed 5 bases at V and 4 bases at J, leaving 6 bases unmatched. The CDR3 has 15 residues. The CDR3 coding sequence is TGCGCCAGCAGACCGGGACTAGCGTTATACAATGAGCAGTTCTTC. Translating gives CASRPGLALYNEQFF.

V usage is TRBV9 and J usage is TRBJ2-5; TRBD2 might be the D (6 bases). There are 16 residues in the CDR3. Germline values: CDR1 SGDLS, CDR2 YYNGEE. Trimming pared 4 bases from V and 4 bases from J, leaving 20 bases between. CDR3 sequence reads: CASSFGGGGQGETQYF. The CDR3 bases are TGTGCCAGCAGCTTCGGGGGAGGAGGTCAGGGAGAGACCCAGTACTTC.

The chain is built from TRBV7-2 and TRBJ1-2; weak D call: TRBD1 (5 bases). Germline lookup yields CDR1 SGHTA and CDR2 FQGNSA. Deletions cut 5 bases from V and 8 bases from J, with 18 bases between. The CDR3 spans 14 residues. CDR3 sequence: CASSPVRGFEGYTF. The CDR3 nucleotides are TGTGCCAGCAGCCCGGTCCGGGGGTTTGAAGGCTACACCTTC.

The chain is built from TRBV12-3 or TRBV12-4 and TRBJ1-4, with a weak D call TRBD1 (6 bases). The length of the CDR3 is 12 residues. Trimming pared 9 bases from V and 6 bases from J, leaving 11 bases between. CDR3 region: CASTGWDEKLFF. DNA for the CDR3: TGTGCCAGTACAGGGTGGGATGAAAAACTGTTTTTT.

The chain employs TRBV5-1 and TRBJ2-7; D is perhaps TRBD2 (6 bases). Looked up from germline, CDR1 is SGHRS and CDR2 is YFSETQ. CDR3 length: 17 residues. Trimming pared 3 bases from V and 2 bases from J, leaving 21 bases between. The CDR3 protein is CASSSGLLSEGAYEQYF. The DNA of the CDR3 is TGCGCCAGCAGCTCGGGACTCCTTTCTGAGGGTGCCTACGAGCAGTACTTC.

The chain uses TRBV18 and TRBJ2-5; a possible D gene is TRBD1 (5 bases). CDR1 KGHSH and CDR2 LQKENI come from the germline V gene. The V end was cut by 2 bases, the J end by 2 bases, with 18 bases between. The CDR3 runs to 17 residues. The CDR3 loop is CASSPREGAGKQETQYF. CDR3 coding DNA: TGTGCCAGCTCACCAAGGGAAGGGGCCGGAAAGCAAGAGACCCAGTACTTC.

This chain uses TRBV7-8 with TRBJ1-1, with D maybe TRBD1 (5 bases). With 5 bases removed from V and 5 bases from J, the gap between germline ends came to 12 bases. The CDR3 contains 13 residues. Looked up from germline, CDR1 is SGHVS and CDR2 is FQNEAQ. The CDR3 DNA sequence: TGTGCCAGCAGCGGTACTGGGGGGACTGAAGCTTTCTTT. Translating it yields CASSGTGGTEAFF.

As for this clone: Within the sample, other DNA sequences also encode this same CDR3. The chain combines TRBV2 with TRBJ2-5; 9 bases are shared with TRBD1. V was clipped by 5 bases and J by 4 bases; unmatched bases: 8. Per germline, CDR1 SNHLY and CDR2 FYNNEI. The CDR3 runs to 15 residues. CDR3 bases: TGTGCCAGCAGTCGAGTCACAGGGGGCCGAGAGACCCAGTACTTC. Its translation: CASSRVTGGRETQYF.

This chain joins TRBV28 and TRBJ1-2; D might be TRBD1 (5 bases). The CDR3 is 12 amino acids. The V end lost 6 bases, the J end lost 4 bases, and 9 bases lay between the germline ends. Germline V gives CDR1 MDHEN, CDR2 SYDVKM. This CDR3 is CASSSGSYGYTF. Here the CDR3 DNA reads TGTGCCAGCAGCTCAGGGTCCTATGGCTACACCTTC.

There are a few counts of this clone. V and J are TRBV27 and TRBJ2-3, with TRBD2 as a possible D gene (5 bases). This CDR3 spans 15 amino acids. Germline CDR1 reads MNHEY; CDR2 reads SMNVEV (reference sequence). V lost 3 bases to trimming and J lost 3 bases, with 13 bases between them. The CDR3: CASSFVGVRTDTQYF. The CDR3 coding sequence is TGTGCCAGCAGTTTCGTCGGGGTCCGAACAGATACGCAGTATTTT.

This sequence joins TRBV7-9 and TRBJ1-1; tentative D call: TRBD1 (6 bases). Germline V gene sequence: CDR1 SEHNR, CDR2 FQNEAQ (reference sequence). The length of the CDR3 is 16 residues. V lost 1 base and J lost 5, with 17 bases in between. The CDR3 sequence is CASSLGGGARRTEAFF. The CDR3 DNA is TGTGCCAGCAGCTTAGGTGGGGGCGCGAGGAGGACTGAAGCTTTCTTT.

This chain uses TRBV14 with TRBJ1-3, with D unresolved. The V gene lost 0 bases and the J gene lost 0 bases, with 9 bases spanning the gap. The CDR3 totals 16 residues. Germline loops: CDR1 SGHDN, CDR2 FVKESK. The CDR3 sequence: CASSQEAVFSGNTIYF. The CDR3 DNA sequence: TGTGCCAGCAGCCAAGAGGCGGTATTCTCTGGAAACACCATATATTTT.

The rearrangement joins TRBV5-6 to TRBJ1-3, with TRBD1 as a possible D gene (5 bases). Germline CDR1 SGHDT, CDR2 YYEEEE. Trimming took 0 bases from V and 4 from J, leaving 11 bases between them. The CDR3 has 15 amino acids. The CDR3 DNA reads TGTGCCAGCAGCTTGGTCTCTCAGGGCGGAAACACCATATATTTT. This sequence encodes CASSLVSQGGNTIYF.

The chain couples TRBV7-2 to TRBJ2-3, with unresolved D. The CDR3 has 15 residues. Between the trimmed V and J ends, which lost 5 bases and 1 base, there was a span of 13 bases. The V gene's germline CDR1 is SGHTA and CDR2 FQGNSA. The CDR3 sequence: CASSLEPRGTDTQYF. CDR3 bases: TGTGCCAGCAGCCTGGAGCCCCGGGGCACAGATACGCAGTATTTT.

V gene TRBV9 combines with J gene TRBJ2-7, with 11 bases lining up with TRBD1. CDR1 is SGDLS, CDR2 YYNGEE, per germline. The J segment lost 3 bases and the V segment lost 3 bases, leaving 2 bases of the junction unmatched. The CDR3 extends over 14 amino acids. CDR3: CASSGGTGGYEQYF. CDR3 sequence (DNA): TGTGCCAGCAGCGGCGGGACAGGGGGCTACGAGCAGTACTTC.

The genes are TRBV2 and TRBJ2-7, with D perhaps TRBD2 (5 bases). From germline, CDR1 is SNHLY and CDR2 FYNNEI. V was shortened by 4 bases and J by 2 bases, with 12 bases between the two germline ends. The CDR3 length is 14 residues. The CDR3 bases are TGTGCCAGCAGTGGTTTAGCGCGAGCCTACGAGCAGTACGTC. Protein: CASSGLARAYEQYV.

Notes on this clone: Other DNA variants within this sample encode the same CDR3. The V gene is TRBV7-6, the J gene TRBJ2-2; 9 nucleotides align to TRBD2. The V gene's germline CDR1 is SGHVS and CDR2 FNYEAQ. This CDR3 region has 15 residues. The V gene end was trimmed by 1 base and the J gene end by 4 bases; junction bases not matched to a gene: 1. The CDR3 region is CASSLGSGSTGELFF. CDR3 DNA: TGTGCCAGCAGCTTAGGTAGCGGGAGCACCGGGGAGCTGTTTTTT. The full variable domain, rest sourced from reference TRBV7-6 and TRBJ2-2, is GAGVSQSPRYKVTKRGQDVALRCDPISGHVSLYWYRQALGQGPEFLTYFNYEAQQDKSGLPNDRFSAERPEGSISTLTIQRTEQRDSAMYRCASSLGSGSTGELFFGEGSRLTVL.

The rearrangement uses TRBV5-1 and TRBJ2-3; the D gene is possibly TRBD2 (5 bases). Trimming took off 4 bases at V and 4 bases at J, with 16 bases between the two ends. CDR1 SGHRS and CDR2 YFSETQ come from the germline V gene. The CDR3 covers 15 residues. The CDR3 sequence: CASSPGTSLSDTQYF. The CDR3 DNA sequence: TGCGCCAGCAGCCCCGGTACTAGTCTCTCAGATACGCAGTATTTT.

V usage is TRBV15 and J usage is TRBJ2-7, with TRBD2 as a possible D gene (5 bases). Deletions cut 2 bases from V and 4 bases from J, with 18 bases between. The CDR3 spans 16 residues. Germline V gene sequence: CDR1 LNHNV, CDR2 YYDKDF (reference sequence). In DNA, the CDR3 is TGTGCCACCAGCAGACTGATGGGCGGCGGGCCTTACGAGCAGTACTTC. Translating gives CATSRLMGGGPYEQYF.

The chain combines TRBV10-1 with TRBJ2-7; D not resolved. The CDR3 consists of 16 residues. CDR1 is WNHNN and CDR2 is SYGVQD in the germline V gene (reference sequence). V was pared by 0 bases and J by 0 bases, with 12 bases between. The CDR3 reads CASSESILQSSYEQYF. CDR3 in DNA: TGCGCCAGCAGTGAGTCGATCTTACAAAGCTCCTACGAGCAGTACTTC.

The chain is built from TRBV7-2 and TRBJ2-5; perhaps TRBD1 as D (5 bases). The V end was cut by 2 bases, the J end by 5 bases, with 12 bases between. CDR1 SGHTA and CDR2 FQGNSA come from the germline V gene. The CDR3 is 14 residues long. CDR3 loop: CASSLSRVEETQYF. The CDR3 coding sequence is TGTGCCAGCAGCTTATCCAGGGTTGAGGAGACCCAGTACTTC.

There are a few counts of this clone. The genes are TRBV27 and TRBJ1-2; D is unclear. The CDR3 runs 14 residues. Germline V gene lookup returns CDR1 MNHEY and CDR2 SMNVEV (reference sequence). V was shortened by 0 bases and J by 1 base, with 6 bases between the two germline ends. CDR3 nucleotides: TGTGCCAGCAGTTTATCGGTACTTAACTATGGCTACACCTTC. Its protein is CASSLSVLNYGYTF.